A single T cell receptor beta chain is shown here with its context. A quantity of roughly 0.5 to 1 ug RNA underwent reverse transcription using random hexamers. TCRdb processed the immunoSEQ multiplex PCR reads anew with MiXCR; each CDR3 protein has one entry. The table has hundreds of thousands of distinct CDR3 sequences, 95% seen once; the top ten hold around 0.08%. The data derive from a study of CD8 T cells in Susac syndrome. The CDR3 spans 15 residues. Trimming at V came to 5 bases and at J to 5 bases, leaving 5 bases not matched to a gene. Germline V lookup: CDR1 SEHNR, CDR2 FQNEAQ (reference sequence). The T cells that were sequenced for TCR beta were CD8+ and CD4+ cells from blood.

This clonotype originated in a human donor with multiple sclerosis. The source material was CD4+ T cells from PBMCs. The rearrangement joins TRBV7-9 to TRBJ1-5; 11 positions match TRBD1. The CDR3 DNA is TGTGCCAGCAGCGCAGGGACAGGGGGGGATCAGCCCCAGCATTTT. Protein product: CASSAGTGGDQPQHF.